This entry is about one T cell receptor (beta chain). What this receptor recognizes is not known. No much larger clone exists at a distance of one base, and base qualities are not known. The CDR3 numbers 18 residues from cysteine through phenylalanine. Of all the DNA, just the CDR3 is kept, 54 bases in frame from base 1. CDR1 and CDR2 are drawn from the germline V gene (reference sequence): MNHEY, SMNVEV. Trimming takes 6 bases off V and 2 bases off J; junction bases not matched to a gene: 12. This entry belongs to a study of control samples from healthy donors and cancer patients (TCRdb year 2020). Receptor amplification or capture employed the immunoSEQ multiplex PCR assay. Entries here come from immuneACCESS through TCRdb and include only in-frame sequences with V and J called. Some clones fail to appear in such tables; in the studies checked, an unresolved V gene covers under half of the shortfall, and the cause of the remainder is unknown. The table for this sample lists 150,000 to 170,000 clones; approximately 96% of them were counted only once. The top ten hold approximately 5.5% of the sample.

This clonotype was sampled from a man aged 35-49 years in good health. The rearrangement joined TRBV27 to TRBJ2-6, with 8 bases aligning to TRBD1. Sequenced input: blood. For the CDR3, the sequence is CASSKNLLTGAGANVLTF. At the DNA level, the sequence is TGTGCCAGCAGCAAAAACCTACTGACAGGGGCTGGGGCCAACGTCCTGACTTTC.